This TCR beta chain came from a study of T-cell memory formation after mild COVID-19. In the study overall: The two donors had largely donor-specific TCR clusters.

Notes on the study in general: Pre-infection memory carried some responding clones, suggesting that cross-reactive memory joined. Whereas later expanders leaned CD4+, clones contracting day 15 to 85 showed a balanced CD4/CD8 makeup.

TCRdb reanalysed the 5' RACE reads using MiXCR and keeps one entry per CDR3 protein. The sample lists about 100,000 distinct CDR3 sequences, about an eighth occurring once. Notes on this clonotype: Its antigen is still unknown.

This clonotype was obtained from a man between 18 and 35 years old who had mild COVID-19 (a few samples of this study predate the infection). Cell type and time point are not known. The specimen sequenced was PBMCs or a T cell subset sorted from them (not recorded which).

This CDR3 reads CSVDGSGASTDTQYF. As DNA, the CDR3 is TGCAGCGTTGATGGTAGCGGGGCTAGCACAGATACGCAGTATTTT. V and J are TRBV29-1 and TRBJ2-3; 8 bases match TRBD2. Trimming cost V 3 bases and J 0 bases; bases outside gene matches: 5. Germline V gives CDR1 SQVTM, CDR2 ANQGSEA. The CDR3 length is 15 residues.